This T cell receptor (beta chain) originates from a study of T cell responses to AZD1222 COVID-19 vaccine. Method: immunoSEQ multiplex PCR; TCRdb's copy keeps in-frame clones and lacks some. The top ten hold about 7.5% of the sample, which has some 120,000 clones, roughly 90% seen once. V was trimmed by 3 bases and J by 5 bases, leaving 13 bases between them. This CDR3 has 14 residues. CDR1 is LNHNV and CDR2 is YYDKDF in the germline V gene (reference sequence). This sequence originates from an adult who received the AZD1222 COVID-19 vaccine. The genes are TRBV15 and TRBJ1-1, with a tentative D call TRBD1 (5 bases). The sequences come from peripheral blood, collected 28 days after the second AZD1222 dose. The CDR3 protein is CATSRNQGGTEAFF. Written as DNA, the CDR3 is TGTGCCACCAGCAGGAACCAGGGCGGGACTGAAGCTTTCTTT.